Listed below are T cell receptor beta chains from one sample, sequenced in a study of Ad26.COV2.S vaccination and SARS-CoV-2 variants. Sequencing used immunoSEQ multiplex PCR; TCRdb keeps in-frame clones, though not all of them. The sample records approximately 400,000 clones, just over 90% being singletons. Specimen: peripheral blood, collected after recovery from COVID-19. Receptors were obtained from a human donor who had recovered from COVID-19. CDR3s include the opening cysteine and the closing phenylalanine or tryptophan. Fields, in order: CDR3 protein, V gene.

CDR3 protein: CASSLAGGTGRPGNTIYF
V gene: TRBV5-1

CDR3 protein: CASSVGGLARGSSYNEQFF
V gene: TRBV9

CDR3 protein: CASSDESGGNTEAFF
V gene: TRBV6-4

CDR3 protein: CASSGQGNSPLHF
V gene: TRBV10-1

CDR3 protein: CSAGALPLTHGEAFF
V gene: TRBV29-1

CDR3 protein: CASSYSPGSGSGYTF
V gene: TRBV6-6

CDR3 protein: CASSPWTDTNEKLFF
V gene: TRBV19

CDR3 protein: CASSPGTGVLRSGANVLTF
V gene: TRBV11-2

CDR3 protein: CASSVPPGLNTEAFF
V gene: TRBV9

CDR3 protein: CASSQDGTFNEQFF
V gene: TRBV4-3

CDR3 protein: CASSTGQGADEQFF
V gene: TRBV5-1